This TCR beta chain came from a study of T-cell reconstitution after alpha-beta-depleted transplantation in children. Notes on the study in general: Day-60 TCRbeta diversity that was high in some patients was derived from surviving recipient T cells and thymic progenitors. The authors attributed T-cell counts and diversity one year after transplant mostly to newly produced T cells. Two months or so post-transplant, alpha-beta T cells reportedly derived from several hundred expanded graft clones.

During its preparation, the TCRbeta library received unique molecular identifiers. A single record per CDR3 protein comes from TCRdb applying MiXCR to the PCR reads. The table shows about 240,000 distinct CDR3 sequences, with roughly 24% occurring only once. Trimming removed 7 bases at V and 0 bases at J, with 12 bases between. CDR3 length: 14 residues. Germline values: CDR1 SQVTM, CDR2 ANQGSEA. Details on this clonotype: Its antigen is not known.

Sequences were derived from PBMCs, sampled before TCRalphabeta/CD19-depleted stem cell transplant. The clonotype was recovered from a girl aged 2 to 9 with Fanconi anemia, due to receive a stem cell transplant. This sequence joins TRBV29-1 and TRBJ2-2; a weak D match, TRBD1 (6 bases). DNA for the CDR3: TGCAGCGGTGCAGGGGTCGCGAACACCGGGGAGCTGTTTTTT. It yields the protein CSGAGVANTGELFF.